This T cell receptor beta chain was sequenced in a study of blood T cell repertoires in COVID-19. The method was immunoSEQ multiplex PCR; TCRdb's version includes in-frame clones alone and lacks a portion of them. Altogether roughly 190,000 clones are present, roughly four fifths being singletons, with the ten largest covering less than 3%. The CDR3 is 16 residues long. Trimming cost V 0 bases and J 0 bases, with 10 bases left between them. Germline-derived CDR1 and CDR2 are SGHTS and YDEGEE. The source material was peripheral blood. V is TRBV5-8 and J is TRBJ1-3; the D is unclear. The origin of this receptor is a human donor with acute or convalescent COVID-19. The donor label of this sample is uncertain. The CDR3 bases are TGTGCCAGCAGCTTGGTAGTCTTCCGCTCTGGAAACACCATATATTTT. Translating gives CASSLVVFRSGNTIYF.